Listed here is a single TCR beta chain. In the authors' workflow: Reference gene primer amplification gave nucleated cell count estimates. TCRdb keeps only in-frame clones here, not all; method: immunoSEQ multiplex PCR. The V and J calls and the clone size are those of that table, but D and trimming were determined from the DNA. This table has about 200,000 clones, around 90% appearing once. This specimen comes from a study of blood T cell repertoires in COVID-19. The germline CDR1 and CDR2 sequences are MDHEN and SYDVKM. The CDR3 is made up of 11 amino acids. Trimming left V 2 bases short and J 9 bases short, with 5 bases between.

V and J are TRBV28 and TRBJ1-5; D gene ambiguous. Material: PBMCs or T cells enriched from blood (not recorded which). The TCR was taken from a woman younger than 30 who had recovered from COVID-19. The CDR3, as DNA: TGTGCCAGCAGTTTACCGGGGCCCCAGCATTTT. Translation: CASSLPGPQHF.